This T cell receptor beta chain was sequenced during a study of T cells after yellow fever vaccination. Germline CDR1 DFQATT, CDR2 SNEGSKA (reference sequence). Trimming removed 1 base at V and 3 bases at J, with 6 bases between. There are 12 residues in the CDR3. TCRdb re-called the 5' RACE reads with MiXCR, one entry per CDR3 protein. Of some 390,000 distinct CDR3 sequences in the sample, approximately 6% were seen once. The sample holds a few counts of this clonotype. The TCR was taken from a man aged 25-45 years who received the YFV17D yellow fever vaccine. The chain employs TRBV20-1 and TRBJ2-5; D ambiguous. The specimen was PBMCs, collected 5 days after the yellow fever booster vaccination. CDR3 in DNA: TGCAGTGCTAGAGTAGGTGAAGAGACCCAGTACTTC. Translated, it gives CSARVGEETQYF.